This TCR beta chain appears in the sequencing data of a study of blood T cell repertoires in COVID-19. Sequencing was performed with immunoSEQ multiplex PCR; in TCRdb, only in-frame clones are kept and a portion is missing. The table records more than 300,000 clones, around 90% of them present only once. With respect to this clone: Relative to the germline gene, one junction end is altered; a read error may explain this.

CDR1 is LNHDA and CDR2 is SQIVND in the germline V gene (reference sequence). The CDR3 loop spans 15 amino acids. The V and J genes are TRBV19 and TRBJ2-1, with D maybe TRBD1 (5 bases). The source material was peripheral blood. This TCR was sampled from a woman aged 40 to 50 with COVID-19, enrolled during active disease. CDR3 protein: CASTIQAGSYNEQFF. The CDR3 DNA sequence: TGTGCCAGTACTATACAGGCAGGTTCCTACAATGAGCAGTTCTTC.